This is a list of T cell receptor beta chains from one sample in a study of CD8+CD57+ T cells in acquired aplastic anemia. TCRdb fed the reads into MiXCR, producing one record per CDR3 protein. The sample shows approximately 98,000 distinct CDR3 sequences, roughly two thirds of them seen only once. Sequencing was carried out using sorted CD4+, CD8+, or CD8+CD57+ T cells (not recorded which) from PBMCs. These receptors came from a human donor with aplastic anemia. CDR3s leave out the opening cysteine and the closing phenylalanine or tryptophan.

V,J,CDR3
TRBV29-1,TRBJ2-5,SVVSVRGETQY
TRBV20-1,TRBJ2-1,SAEHQGSREQF
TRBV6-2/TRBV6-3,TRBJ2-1,ASSFRARQGSYNEQF
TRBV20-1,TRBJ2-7,SARGTGPYEQY
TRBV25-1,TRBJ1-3,ASSEFGSENTIY
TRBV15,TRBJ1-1,ATSRFQGQGTEAF
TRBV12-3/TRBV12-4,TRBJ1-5,ASSSETNSNQPQH
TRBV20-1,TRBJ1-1,SAAGQEGEAF
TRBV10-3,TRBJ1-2,AIREDRGQRGGYT
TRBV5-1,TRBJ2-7,ASSLAQGGEQY
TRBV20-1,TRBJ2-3,SAGTLAGGIDTQY
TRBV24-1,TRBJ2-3,ATSGASRGDVTDTQY
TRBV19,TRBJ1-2,ASSIPVANYGYT
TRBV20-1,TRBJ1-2,SVSGVEAYGYT
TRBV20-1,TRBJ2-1,SARDQKYRGPTYNEQF
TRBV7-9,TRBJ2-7,ASSSESAYEQY
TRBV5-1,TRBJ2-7,ASSWMDRGYEQY
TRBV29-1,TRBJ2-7,SVLTGASSYEQY
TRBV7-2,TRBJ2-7,ASRTGGSSYEQY
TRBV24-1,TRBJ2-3,ATSATSGRARRTDTQY
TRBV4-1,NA,ASSQDPGTGGYHEQY
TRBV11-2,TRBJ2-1,ASSSGLAGGGQF
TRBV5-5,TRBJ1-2,ASSLGTSSYGYT
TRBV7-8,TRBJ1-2,ASSLSVQGPDYT
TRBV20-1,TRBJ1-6,SASGGNENSPLH
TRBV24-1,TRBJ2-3,ATSDSYRPDTQY
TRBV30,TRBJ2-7,AWSFASGITYEQY
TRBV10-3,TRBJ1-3,AIRGGASGNTIY
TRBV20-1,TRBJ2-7,SASLEASYEQY
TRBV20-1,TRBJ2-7,SARSELAGTRSSYEQY
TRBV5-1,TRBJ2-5,ASSTMPLQETQY
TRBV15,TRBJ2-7,ATSRETGRYEQY
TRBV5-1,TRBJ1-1,ASSKDRNTEAF
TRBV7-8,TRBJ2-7,ASSPGWVNEQY
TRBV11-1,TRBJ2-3,ASSSRGNTVGTQY
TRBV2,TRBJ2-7,ASGAGYEQY
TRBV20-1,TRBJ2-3,SVLTGETQY
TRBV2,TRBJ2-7,ASSEAREQY
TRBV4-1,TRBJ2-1,ASSQLVRGEQF
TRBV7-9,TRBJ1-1,AGGSGNTEAF
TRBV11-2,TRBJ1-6,ASSLVGTGLNPPLH
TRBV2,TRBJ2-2,ASRLSVGVGELF
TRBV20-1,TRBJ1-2,SAPGQGAFDYT
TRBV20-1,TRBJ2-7,SAGSVGGGVYEQY
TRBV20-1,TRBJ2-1,SASGWAEQHNEQF
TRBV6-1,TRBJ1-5,ASSEGQGSDQPQH